Shown below are 19 T cell receptor beta chains from a single sample sequenced in a study of shared T cell receptors in the human thymus. Libraries were prepared by immunoSEQ multiplex PCR; TCRdb keeps only in-frame clonotypes and omits some of them. Among under 450,000 clones listed, more than 85% were seen once. Sequencing used thymocytes. Every receptor here comes from a human donor.

The V gene is TRBV2, the J gene TRBJ2-7; 7 nucleotides align to TRBD2. V lost 2 bases, J lost 2 bases, and 6 bases stayed unmatched. CDR3 length: 15 residues. The germline V gene encodes CDR1 SNHLY and CDR2 FYNNEI. This chain's CDR3 is CASSELGGLPYEQYF. The CDR3 DNA follows: TGTGCCAGCAGTGAACTTGGGGGACTACCCTACGAGCAGTACTTC. Full variable domain (remainder filled in from reference TRBV2 and TRBJ2-7): EPEVTQTPSHQVTQMGQEVILRCVPISNHLYFYWYRQILGQKVEFLVSFYNNEISEKSEIFDDQFSVERPDGSNFTLKIRSTKLEDSAMYFCASSELGGLPYEQYFGPGTRLTVT.

The chain uses TRBV4-1 and TRBJ2-7; a weak D match, TRBD1 (6 bases). Germline V gene sequence: CDR1 MGHRA, CDR2 YSYEKL. Trimming removed 2 bases at V and 3 bases at J, with 14 bases between. The CDR3 length is 15 residues. The CDR3 coding sequence is TGCGCCAGCAGCCAAAAGTCCAGGGGCTTCTACGAGCAGTACTTC. It codes for CASSQKSRGFYEQYF.

This chain uses TRBV5-4 with TRBJ2-7; 11 positions match TRBD1. Unmatched junction bases numbered 7, after V lost 2 bases and J lost 6 bases. The CDR3 has 15 residues. Per the germline V gene, CDR1 is SGHNT and CDR2 is YYREEE (reference sequence). The CDR3 loop reads CASSLYPGQGVEQYF. CDR3 DNA sequence: TGTGCCAGCAGCTTATATCCGGGACAGGGGGTCGAGCAGTACTTC.

CDR3 loop: CASRDGTSGNPAGELFF. The CDR3 nucleotides are TGTGCCAGCAGAGACGGGACTAGCGGGAATCCCGCCGGGGAGCTGTTTTTT. The chain recombines TRBV9 with TRBJ2-2; 13 bases line up with TRBD2. Unmatched junction bases numbered 10, after V lost 5 bases and J lost 6 bases. Germline assignment: CDR1 SGDLS and CDR2 YYNGEE. The CDR3 sequence is 17 residues long.

V is TRBV21-1 and J is TRBJ2-7. TRBV21-1 is given as a pseudogene. There are 14 residues in the CDR3. CDR3 DNA: TGTGCCAGCAGCCCCCGGGACCTACCATACGAGCAGTACTTC. It yields the protein CASSPRDLPYEQYF.

CDR3 coding DNA: TGTGCCTGGACCCGGACAGATAGCAATCAGCCCCAGCATTTT. Its protein product is CAWTRTDSNQPQHF. The chain links TRBV30 to TRBJ1-5, with TRBD1 as a possible D gene (6 bases). Trimming pared 4 bases from V and 0 bases from J, leaving 10 bases between. The germline gives CDR1 GTSNPN, CDR2 SVGIG (reference sequence). The CDR3 sequence is 14 residues long.

V usage is TRBV7-8 and J usage is TRBJ2-5; TRBD1 matches 8 bases. The CDR3 has 16 residues. Germline V gene lookup returns CDR1 SGHVS and CDR2 FQNEAQ. V lost 1 base to trimming and J lost 1 base; unmatched junction nucleotides: 5. The CDR3 spells CASSLVGQVPQETQYF. CDR3 DNA: TGTGCCAGCAGCTTAGTGGGACAGGTCCCCCAAGAGACCCAGTACTTC.

V usage is TRBV27 and J usage is TRBJ2-1, with 7 bases matching TRBD1. The CDR3 is 15 amino acids. Looked up from germline, CDR1 is MNHEY and CDR2 is SMNVEV (reference sequence). With V trimmed by 5 bases and J by 2 bases, 6 bases remained unmatched. The CDR3 protein is CASSRRDRTYNEQFF. CDR3 bases: TGTGCCAGCAGTCGTCGGGACAGAACCTACAATGAGCAGTTCTTC.

The CDR3 sequence: CASSPIAGGHIQYF. The CDR3 nucleotides read TGTGCCAGCAGTCCCATAGCGGGAGGTCACATTCAGTACTTC. The chain has TRBV28 and TRBJ2-4, with TRBD2 identical over 10 bases. Looked up from germline, CDR1 is MDHEN and CDR2 is SYDVKM. This CDR3 is 14 amino acids long. J gave up 8 bases and V 5 bases, and 6 bases lay outside the gene matches. Full variable domain (rest looked up from reference TRBV28 and TRBJ2-4): DVKVTQSSRYLVKRTGEKVFLECVQDMDHENMFWYRQDPGLGLRLIYFSYDVKMKEKGDIPEGYSVSREKKERFSLILESASTNQTSMYLCASSPIAGGHIQYFGAGTRLSVL.

The rearrangement links TRBV5-5 to TRBJ1-5; D remains unclear. In germline, CDR1 is SGHKS, CDR2 YYEKEE (reference sequence). The length of the CDR3 is 15 residues. The V gene lost 6 bases and the J gene lost 0 bases, with 13 bases spanning the gap. The CDR3 DNA reads as TGTGCCAGCACTTACAGTCCCTATAGCAATCAGCCCCAGCATTTT. Translation gives CASTYSPYSNQPQHF. The variable domain in full, completed from reference TRBV5-5 and TRBJ1-5, reads DAGVTQSPTHLIKTRGQQVTLRCSPISGHKSVSWYQQVLGQGPQFIFQYYEKEERGRGNFPDRFSARQFPNYSSELNVNALLLGDSALYLCASTYSPYSNQPQHFGDGTRLSIL.

The CDR3 region has the DNA TGTGCCAGCAGCCAAGAGCTTACTAGCGGGATATCAGCCGGGGAGCTGTTTTTT. It translates to CASSQELTSGISAGELFF. The chain carries TRBV14 and TRBJ2-2; 10 bases map to TRBD2. V lost 0 bases to trimming and J lost 6 bases; unmatched junction nucleotides: 10. This CDR3 spans 18 amino acids. Germline assignment: CDR1 SGHDN and CDR2 FVKESK.

The genes are TRBV27 and TRBJ2-7, with D tentatively TRBD2 (6 bases). Trimming took 6 bases from V and 3 from J, leaving 15 bases between them. The V gene's germline CDR1 is MNHEY and CDR2 SMNVEV (reference sequence). The CDR3 spans 14 residues. The DNA of the CDR3 is TGTGCCAGCAGGGACCGGGACGGGGGCTACGAGCAGTACTTC. Its protein product is CASRDRDGGYEQYF.

The genes are TRBV6-6 and TRBJ1-1; D uncertain. With 2 bases removed from V and 1 base from J, the gap between germline ends came to 11 bases. CDR3 length: 15 residues. Germline-derived CDR1 and CDR2 are MNHNY and SVGAGI (reference sequence). This CDR3 is CASSYGRLKNTEAFF. Here the CDR3 DNA reads TGTGCCAGCAGTTACGGGCGGCTAAAGAACACTGAAGCTTTCTTT.

The chain links TRBV7-2 to TRBJ2-4; 10 bases are a match to TRBD1. After removal of 5 bases from V and 0 bases from J, the junction contained 7 bases not matched to a gene. Germline V lookup: CDR1 SGHTA, CDR2 FQGNSA. The CDR3 loop spans 17 amino acids. The CDR3 sequence is CASSRTGGSLAKNIQYF. The CDR3, as DNA: TGTGCCAGCAGCCGGACAGGGGGAAGTCTAGCCAAAAACATTCAGTACTTC. The full variable domain, its missing parts supplied by reference TRBV7-2 and TRBJ2-4, is GAGVSQSPSNKVTEKGKDVELRCDPISGHTALYWYRQSLGQGLEFLIYFQGNSAPDKSGLPSDRFSAERTGGSVSTLTIQRTQQEDSAVYLCASSRTGGSLAKNIQYFGAGTRLSVL.

The chain is built from TRBV5-4 and TRBJ2-1, with TRBD2 matching over 7 bases. The CDR3 covers 20 residues. Looked up from germline, CDR1 is SGHNT and CDR2 is YYREEE (reference sequence). V trimming: 2 bases; J trimming: 7 bases; junction bases outside the gene matches: 24. The CDR3 DNA reads TGTGCCAGCAGCTTTACAGGCCGCTTCGGCGCGGCTAGCGGTAATAATGAGCAGTTCTTC. It encodes CASSFTGRFGAASGNNEQFF.

The chain has TRBV7-9 and TRBJ2-7; D gene ambiguous. From germline, CDR1 is SEHNR and CDR2 FQNEAQ (reference sequence). V lost 3 bases and J lost 2, with 8 bases in between. This CDR3 has 13 amino acids. CDR3 sequence: CASSFASAYEQYF. DNA for the CDR3: TGTGCCAGCAGCTTCGCCAGCGCCTACGAGCAGTACTTC. Full variable domain (outside the CDR3, taken from reference TRBV7-9 and TRBJ2-7): DTGVSQNPRHKITKRGQNVTFRCDPISEHNRLYWYRQTLGQGPEFLTYFQNEAQLEKSRLLSDRFSAERPKGSFSTLEIQRTEQGDSAMYLCASSFASAYEQYFGPGTRLTVT.

J is TRBJ1-1 and V is TRBV28; 7 nucleotides line up with TRBD1. This CDR3 contains 16 residues. The ends lost 1 base at V and 4 bases at J; junction bases unmatched: 9. Germline CDR1 and CDR2: MDHEN and SYDVKM. The CDR3 DNA sequence: TGTGCCAGCAGTTTATCTAAACAGGGGTACGGCACTGAAGCTTTCTTT. It translates to CASSLSKQGYGTEAFF.

This clone has only one observation. The chain uses TRBV5-5 and TRBJ1-1; D is ambiguous. V gave up 4 bases and J gave up 4 bases, with 8 bases separating them. In germline, CDR1 is SGHKS, CDR2 YYEKEE (reference sequence). The CDR3 loop spans 12 amino acids. The CDR3 bases are TGTGCCAGCAGCCCTCATGGCACTGAAGCTTTCTTT. Translated, it gives CASSPHGTEAFF. Drawing the rest from reference TRBV5-5 and TRBJ1-1, the complete variable domain is DAGVTQSPTHLIKTRGQQVTLRCSPISGHKSVSWYQQVLGQGPQFIFQYYEKEERGRGNFPDRFSARQFPNYSSELNVNALLLGDSALYLCASSPHGTEAFFGQGTRLTVV.

This chain connects TRBV29-1 to TRBJ2-1, with 8 bases that match TRBD1. Trimming took 7 bases from V and 3 from J; bases not matched to a gene: 8. The length of the CDR3 is 14 residues. Germline V gives CDR1 SQVTM, CDR2 ANQGSEA. The CDR3 bases are TGCAGCGCCGAGGACAGGGCAGACTACAATGAGCAGTTCTTC. The encoded protein is CSAEDRADYNEQFF.